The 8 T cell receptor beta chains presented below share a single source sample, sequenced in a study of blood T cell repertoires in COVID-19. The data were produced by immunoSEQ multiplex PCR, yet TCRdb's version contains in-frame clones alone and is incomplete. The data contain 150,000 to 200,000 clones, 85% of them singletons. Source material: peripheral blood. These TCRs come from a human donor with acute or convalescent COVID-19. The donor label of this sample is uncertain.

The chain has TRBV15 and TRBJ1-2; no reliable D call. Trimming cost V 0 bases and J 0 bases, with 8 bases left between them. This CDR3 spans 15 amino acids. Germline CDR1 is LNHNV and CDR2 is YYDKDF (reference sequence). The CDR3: CATSRDSSSNYGYTF. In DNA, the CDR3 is TGTGCCACCAGCAGAGACAGTTCATCTAACTATGGCTACACCTTC.

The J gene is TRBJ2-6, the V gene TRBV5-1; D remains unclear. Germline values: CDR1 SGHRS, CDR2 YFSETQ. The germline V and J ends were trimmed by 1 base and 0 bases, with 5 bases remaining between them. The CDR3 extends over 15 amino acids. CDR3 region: CASSLSHSGANVLTF. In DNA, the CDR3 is TGCGCCAGCAGCTTGAGCCACTCTGGGGCCAACGTCCTGACTTTC.

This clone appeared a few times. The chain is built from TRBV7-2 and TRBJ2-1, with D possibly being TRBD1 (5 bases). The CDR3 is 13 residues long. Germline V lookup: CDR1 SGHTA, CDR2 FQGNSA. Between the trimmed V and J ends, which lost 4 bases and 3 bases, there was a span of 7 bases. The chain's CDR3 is CASSSTVYNEQFF. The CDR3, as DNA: TGTGCCAGCAGCTCGACAGTCTACAATGAGCAGTTCTTC. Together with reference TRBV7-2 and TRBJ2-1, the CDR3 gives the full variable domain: GAGVSQSPSNKVTEKGKDVELRCDPISGHTALYWYRQSLGQGLEFLIYFQGNSAPDKSGLPSDRFSAERTGGSVSTLTIQRTQQEDSAVYLCASSSTVYNEQFFGPGTRLTVL.

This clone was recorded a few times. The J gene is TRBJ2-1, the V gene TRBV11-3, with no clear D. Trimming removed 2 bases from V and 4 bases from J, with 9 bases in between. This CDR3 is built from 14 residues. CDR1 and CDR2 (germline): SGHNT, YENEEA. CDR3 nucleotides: TGTGCCAGCAGCTTAATGGGCGAATACAATGAGCAGTTCTTC. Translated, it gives CASSLMGEYNEQFF.

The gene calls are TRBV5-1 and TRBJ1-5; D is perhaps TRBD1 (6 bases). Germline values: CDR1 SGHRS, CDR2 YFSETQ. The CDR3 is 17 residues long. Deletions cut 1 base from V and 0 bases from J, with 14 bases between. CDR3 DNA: TGCGCCAGCAGCTTGAAAACAGGGAAGATTAGCAATCAGCCCCAGCATTTT. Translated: CASSLKTGKISNQPQHF.

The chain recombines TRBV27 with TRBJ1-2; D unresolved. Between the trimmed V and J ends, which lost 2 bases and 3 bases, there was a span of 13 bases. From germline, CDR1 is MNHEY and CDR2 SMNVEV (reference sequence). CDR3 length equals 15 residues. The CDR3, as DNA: TGTGCCAGCAGTTTAAAACCCGCAGGTGACTATGGCTACACCTTC. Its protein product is CASSLKPAGDYGYTF.

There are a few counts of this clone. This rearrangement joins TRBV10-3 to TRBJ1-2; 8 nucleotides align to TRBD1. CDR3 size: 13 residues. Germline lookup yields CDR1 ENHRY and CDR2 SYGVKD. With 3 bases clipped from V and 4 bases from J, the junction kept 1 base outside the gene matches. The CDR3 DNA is TGTGCCATCAGTGAAGGGACAGGCTATGGCTACACCTTC. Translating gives CAISEGTGYGYTF.

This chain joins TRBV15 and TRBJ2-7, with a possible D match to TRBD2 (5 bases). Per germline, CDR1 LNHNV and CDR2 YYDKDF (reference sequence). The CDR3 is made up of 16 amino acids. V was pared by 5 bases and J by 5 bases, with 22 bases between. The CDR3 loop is CATSDPSRGRIHEQYF. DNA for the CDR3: TGTGCCACCAGCGATCCCAGCCGGGGAAGGATCCACGAGCAGTACTTC.